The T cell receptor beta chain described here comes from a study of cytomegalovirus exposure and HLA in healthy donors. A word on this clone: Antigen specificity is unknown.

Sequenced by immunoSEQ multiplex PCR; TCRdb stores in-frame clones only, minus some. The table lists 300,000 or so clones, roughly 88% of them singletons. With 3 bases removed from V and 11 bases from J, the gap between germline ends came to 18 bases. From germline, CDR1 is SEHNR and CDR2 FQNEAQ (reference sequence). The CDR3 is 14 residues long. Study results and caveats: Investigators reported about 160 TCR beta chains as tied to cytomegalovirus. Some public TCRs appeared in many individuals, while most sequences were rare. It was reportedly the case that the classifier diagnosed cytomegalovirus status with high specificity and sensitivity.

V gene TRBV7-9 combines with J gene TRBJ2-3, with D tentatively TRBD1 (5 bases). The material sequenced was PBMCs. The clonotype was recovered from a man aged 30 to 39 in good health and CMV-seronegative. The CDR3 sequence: CASSFMTELEKQYF. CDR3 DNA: TGTGCCAGCAGCTTTATGACAGAGTTAGAAAAGCAGTATTTT. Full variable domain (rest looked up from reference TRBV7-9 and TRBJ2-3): DTGVSQNPRHKITKRGQNVTFRCDPISEHNRLYWYRQTLGQGPEFLTYFQNEAQLEKSRLLSDRFSAERPKGSFSTLEIQRTEQGDSAMYLCASSFMTELEKQYFGPGTRLTVL.